The text below deals with one TCR beta chain. This record comes from a study of control samples from healthy donors and cancer patients. Data came from immunoSEQ multiplex PCR; TCRdb stores just in-frame clones and leaves some out. The data hold about 12,000 clones, with 85% to 90% observed a single time. Per the germline V gene, CDR1 is SGHNT and CDR2 is YYREEE (reference sequence). Unmatched junction bases numbered 10, after V lost 4 bases and J lost 8 bases. The length of the CDR3 is 16 residues. The chain recombines TRBV5-4 with TRBJ2-1; TRBD2 agrees at 12 bases. The sequence derives from a male donor with melanoma. The source material was formalin-fixed, paraffin-embedded tissue. Here the CDR3 reads CASSLPTSGSFDEQFF. In DNA, the CDR3 is TGTGCCAGCAGCCTACCGACTAGCGGGAGTTTCGATGAGCAGTTCTTC.